The TCR beta chain described here comes from a study of blood T cell repertoires in COVID-19. Study in general: Nucleic acid was either cDNA or gDNA, and it came from T cells, B-cell-depleted T cells, or PBMCs.

Germline CDR1 reads MDHEN; CDR2 reads SYDVKM. The length of the CDR3 is 11 residues. The authors' processing: Counts of nucleated cells, estimated from reference gene primer amplification, were obtained. Repertoires were generated with immunoSEQ multiplex PCR, while TCRdb's copy carries only in-frame clones and drops some. D and trimming were read from the DNA, whereas the V and J calls and clone size are those reported in that table. This table holds approximately 68,000 clones, about nine tenths found once. The sequencing input was peripheral blood. The genes are TRBV28 and TRBJ1-1; 8 bases match TRBD1. The sequence derives from a man aged 50 or older with active COVID-19. The CDR3, as DNA: TGTGTCACAGGGGGGCTCACTGAAGCTTTCTTT. Encoded protein: CVTGGLTEAFF.